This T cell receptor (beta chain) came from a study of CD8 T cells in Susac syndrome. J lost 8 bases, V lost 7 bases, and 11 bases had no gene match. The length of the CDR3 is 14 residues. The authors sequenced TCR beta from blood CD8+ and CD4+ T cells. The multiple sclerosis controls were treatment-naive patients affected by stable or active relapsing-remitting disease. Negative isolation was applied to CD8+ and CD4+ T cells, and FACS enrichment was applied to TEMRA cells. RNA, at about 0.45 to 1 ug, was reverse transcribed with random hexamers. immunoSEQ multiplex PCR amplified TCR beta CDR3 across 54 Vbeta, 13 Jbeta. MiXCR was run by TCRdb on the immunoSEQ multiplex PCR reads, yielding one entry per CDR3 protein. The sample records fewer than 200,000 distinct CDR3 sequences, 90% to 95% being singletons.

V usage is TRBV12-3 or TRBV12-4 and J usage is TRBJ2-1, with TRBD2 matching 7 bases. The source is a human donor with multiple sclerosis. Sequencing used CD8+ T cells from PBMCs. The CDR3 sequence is CASTTRAGDDEQFF. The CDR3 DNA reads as TGTGCCAGCACCACCCGGGCGGGAGATGATGAGCAGTTCTTC.